This TCR beta chain was sequenced during a study of blood T cell repertoires in COVID-19. Whole-study context: Nucleic acid was either cDNA or gDNA, and it came from T cells, B-cell-depleted T cells, or PBMCs.

Authors' data handling: Estimation of nucleated cell counts was performed using reference gene primer amplification. The table came from immunoSEQ multiplex PCR; TCRdb's copy has only in-frame clones and leaves some out. D and trimming come from the DNA, and the V and J calls and clone size come from that table. The sample consists of 300,000 to 350,000 clones, 88% of them appearing once. The V end lost 1 base, the J end lost 2 bases, and 9 bases lay between the germline ends. CDR1 is MGHRA, CDR2 YSYEKL, per germline. The CDR3 length is 15 residues. Recruits, aged about 18 to 100 years, lived in 24 US areas. Assignments of participants to cohorts depended upon their own reported clinical history.

The rearrangement uses TRBV4-1 and TRBJ1-5; a possible D gene is TRBD1 (5 bases). Sequencing was done on a sample of PBMCs or T cells enriched from blood (not recorded which). This receptor was obtained from a man aged 25-40 years who had recovered from COVID-19. CDR3 nucleotides: TGCGCCAGCAGCCAAGGACAGACTGGCAATCAGCCCCAGCATTTT. Residues: CASSQGQTGNQPQHF.